This paragraph covers one TCR beta chain sequence. Other DNA sequences in this sample translate to the same CDR3. This entry belongs to a study of blood T cell repertoires in COVID-19. In the original analysis: Nucleated cell counts were estimated from reference gene primer amplification. Method: immunoSEQ multiplex PCR; TCRdb's copy keeps in-frame clones and lacks some. V and J calls plus clone size are reproduced from that table; the DNA served to infer D and trimming. Of about 200,000 clones listed, around 85% are singletons. The CDR3 has 14 residues. Germline CDR1 is SGHRS and CDR2 is YFSETQ. V lost 0 bases to trimming and J lost 4 bases, with 10 bases between them.

The sequenced material came from peripheral blood. The rearrangement joins TRBV5-1 to TRBJ1-1, with a possible D match to TRBD1 (6 bases). The TCR comes from a woman older than 75 with acute or convalescent COVID-19. The CDR3 spells CASSLGTVLTEAFF. CDR3 sequence (DNA): TGCGCCAGCAGCTTGGGGACAGTCCTCACTGAAGCTTTCTTT.